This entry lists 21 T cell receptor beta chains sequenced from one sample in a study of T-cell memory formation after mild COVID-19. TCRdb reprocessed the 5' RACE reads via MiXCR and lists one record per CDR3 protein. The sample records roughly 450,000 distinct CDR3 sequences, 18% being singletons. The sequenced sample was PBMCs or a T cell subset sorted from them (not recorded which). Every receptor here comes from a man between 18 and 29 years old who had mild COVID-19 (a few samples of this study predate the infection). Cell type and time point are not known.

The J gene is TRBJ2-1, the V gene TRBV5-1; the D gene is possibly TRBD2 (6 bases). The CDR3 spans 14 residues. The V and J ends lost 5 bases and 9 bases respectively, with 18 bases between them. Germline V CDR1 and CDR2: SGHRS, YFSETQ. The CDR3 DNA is TGCGCCAGCAGATCAGGGTCGGGGGAGACTGAGCAGTTCTTC. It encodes CASRSGSGETEQFF.

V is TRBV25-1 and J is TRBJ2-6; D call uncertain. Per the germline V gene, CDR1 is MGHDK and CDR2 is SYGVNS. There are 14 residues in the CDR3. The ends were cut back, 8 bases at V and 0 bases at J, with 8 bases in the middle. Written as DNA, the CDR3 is TGTGCCAGCCGACACGACTCTGGGGCCAACGTCCTGACTTTC. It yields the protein CASRHDSGANVLTF.

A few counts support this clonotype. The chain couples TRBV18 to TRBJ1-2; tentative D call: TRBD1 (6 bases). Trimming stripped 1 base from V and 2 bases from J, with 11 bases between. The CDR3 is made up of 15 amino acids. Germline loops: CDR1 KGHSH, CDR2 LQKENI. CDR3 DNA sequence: TGTGCCAGCTCACCACGCGGGGGCGCGAACTATGGCTACACCTTC. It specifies CASSPRGGANYGYTF.

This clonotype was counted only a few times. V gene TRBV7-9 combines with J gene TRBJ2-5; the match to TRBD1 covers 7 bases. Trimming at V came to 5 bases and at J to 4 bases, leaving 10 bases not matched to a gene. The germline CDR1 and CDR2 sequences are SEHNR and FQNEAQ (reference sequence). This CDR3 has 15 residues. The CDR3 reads CASSRILGTAETQYF. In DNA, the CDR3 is TGTGCCAGCAGCCGGATCCTAGGGACAGCAGAGACCCAGTACTTC.

The CDR3 DNA is TGCGCCAGCAGCCCCCCGGAAGTTTACATTCAGTACTTC. Translated: CASSPPEVYIQYF. This chain connects TRBV5-1 to TRBJ2-4; D remains unclear. CDR3 length: 13 amino acids. Germline V gene data show CDR1 as SGHRS and CDR2 as YFSETQ. V was shortened by 4 bases and J by 8 bases, with 13 bases between the two germline ends.

The chain's CDR3 is CASSQDWDETQYF. CDR3 coding DNA: TGCGCCAGCAGCCAAGACTGGGACGAGACCCAGTACTTC. The chain combines TRBV4-3 with TRBJ2-5, with D possibly being TRBD1 or TRBD2 (5 bases each). The CDR3 loop spans 13 amino acids. V dropped 0 bases and J dropped 5 bases, with 7 bases sitting between them. The germline V gene encodes CDR1 LGHNA and CDR2 YSLEER.

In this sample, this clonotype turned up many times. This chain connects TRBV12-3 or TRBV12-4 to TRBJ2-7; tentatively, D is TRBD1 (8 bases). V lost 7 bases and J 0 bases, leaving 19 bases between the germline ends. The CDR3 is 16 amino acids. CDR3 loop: CASTTHYRGGSYEQYF. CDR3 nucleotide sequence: TGTGCCAGCACGACTCATTACAGGGGGGGCTCCTACGAGCAGTACTTC.

This CDR3 is CASLARGTDTQYF. In DNA form, the CDR3 reads TGTGCCAGCCTAGCGAGAGGGACAGATACGCAGTATTTT. The genes are TRBV3-1 and TRBJ2-3, with a tentative D call TRBD2 (6 bases). With 8 bases removed from V and 3 bases from J, the gap between germline ends came to 12 bases. The germline V gene has CDR1 LGHDT and CDR2 YNNKEL (reference sequence). CDR3 length equals 13 residues.

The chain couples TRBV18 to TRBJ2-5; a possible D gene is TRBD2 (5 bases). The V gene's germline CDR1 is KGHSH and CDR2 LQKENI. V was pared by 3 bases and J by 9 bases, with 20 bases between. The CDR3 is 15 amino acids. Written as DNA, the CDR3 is TGTGCCAGCTCACCGAGCCGATCCCTCCAGGAGGCCCAGTACTTC. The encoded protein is CASSPSRSLQEAQYF.

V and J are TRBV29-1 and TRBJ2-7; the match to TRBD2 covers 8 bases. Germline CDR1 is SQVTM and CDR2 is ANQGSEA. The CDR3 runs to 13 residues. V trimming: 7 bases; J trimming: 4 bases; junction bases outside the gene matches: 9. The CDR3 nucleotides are TGCAGCGCAACCCAGGTAGCGGGGTACGAGCAGTACGTC. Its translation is CSATQVAGYEQYV.

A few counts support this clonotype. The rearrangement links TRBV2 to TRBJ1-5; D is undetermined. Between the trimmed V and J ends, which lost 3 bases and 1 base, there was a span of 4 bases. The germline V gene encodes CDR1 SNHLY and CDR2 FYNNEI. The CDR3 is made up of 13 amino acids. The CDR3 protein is CASSDFSNQPQHF. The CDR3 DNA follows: TGTGCCAGCAGTGACTTCAGCAATCAGCCCCAGCATTTT.

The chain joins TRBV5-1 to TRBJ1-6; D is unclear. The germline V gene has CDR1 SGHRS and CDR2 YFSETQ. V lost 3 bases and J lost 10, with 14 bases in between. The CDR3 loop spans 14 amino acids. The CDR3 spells CASSSGSLNSPLHF. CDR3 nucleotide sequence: TGCGCCAGCAGCTCTGGGTCCCTTAACTCACCCCTCCACTTT.

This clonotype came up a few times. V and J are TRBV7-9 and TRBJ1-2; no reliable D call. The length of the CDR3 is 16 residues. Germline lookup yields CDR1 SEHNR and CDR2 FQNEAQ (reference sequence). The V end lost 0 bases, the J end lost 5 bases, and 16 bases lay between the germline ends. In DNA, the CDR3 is TGTGCCAGCAGCTTAGCGGCAGGAACGAGCGGATATGGCTACACCTTC. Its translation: CASSLAAGTSGYGYTF.

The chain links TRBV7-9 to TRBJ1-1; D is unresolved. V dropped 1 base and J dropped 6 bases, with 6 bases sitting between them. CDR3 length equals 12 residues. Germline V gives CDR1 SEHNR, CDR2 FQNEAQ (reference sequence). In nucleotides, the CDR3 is TGTGCCAGCAGCTTAGGGGATCCTGAAGCTTTCTTT. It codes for CASSLGDPEAFF.

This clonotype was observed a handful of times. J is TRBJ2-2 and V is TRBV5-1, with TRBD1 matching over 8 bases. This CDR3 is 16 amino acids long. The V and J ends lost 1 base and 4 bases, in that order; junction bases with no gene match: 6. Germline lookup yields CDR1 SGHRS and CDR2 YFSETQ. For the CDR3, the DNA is TGCGCCAGCAGCTTGACTGGACAGGGTGGCACCGGGGAGCTGTTTTTT. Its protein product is CASSLTGQGGTGELFF.

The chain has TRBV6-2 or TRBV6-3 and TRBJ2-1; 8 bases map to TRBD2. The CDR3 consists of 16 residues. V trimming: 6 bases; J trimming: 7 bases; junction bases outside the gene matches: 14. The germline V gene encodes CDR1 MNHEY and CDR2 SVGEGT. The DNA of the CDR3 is TGTGCCAGCAGAACCAATCTAGCGGGCGTCGTGAATGAGCAGTTCTTC. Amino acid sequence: CASRTNLAGVVNEQFF.

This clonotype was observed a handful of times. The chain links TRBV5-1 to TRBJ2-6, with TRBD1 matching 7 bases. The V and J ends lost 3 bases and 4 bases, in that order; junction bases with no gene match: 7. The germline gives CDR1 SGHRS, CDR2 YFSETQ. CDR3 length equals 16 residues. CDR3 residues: CASSSTGSTGANVLTF. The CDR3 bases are TGCGCCAGCAGCTCGACAGGGTCTACCGGGGCCAACGTCCTGACTTTC.

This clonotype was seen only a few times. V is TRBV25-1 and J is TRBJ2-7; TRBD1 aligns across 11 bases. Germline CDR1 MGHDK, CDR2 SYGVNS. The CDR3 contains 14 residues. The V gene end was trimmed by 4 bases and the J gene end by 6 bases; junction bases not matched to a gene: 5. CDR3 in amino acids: CASSATGTGGEQYF. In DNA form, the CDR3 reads TGTGCCAGCAGTGCCACCGGGACAGGGGGCGAGCAGTACTTC.

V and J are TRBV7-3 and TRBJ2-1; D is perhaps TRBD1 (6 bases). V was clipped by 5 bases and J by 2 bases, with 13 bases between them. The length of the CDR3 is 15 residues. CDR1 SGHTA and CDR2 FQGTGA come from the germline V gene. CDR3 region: CASSADRFPYNEQFF. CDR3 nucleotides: TGTGCCAGCAGCGCAGACAGGTTTCCCTACAATGAGCAGTTCTTC.

The CDR3 DNA is TGTGCCAGCAGTTTGTATTGGCAGGGTGAGCAGTTCTTC. Its protein product is CASSLYWQGEQFF. The chain employs TRBV12-3 or TRBV12-4 and TRBJ2-1; weak D call: TRBD1 (5 bases). This CDR3 is 13 amino acids long. Trimming took 3 bases from V and 9 from J, leaving 12 bases between them.

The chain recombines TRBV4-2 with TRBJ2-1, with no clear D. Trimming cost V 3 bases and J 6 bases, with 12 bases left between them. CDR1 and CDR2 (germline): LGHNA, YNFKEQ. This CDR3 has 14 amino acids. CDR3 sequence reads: CASSHGLVGNEQFF. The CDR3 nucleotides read TGTGCCAGCAGCCACGGTCTAGTAGGCAATGAGCAGTTCTTC.